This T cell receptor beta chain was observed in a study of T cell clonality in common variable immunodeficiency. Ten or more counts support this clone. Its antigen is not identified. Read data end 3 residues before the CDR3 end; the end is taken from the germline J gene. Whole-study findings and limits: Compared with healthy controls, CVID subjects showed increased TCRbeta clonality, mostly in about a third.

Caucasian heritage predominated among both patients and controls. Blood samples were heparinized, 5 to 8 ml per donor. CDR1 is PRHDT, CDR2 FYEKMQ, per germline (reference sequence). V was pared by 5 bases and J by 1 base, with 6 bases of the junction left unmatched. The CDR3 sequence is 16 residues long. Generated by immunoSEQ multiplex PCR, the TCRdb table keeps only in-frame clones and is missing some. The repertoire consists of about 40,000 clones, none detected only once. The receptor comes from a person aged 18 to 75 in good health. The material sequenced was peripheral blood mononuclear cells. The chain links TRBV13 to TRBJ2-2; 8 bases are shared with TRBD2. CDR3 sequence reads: CASSRFSGKNTGELFF. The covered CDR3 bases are TGTGCCAGCAGCCGATTTAGCGGGAAGAACACCGGGGAG.